The 20 T cell receptor beta chains listed next were all sequenced from one sample in a study of cytomegalovirus exposure and HLA in healthy donors (TCRdb year 2017). The library was produced with the immunoSEQ multiplex PCR assay. TCRdb limited this immuneACCESS table to in-frame rearrangements with V and J called. A share of clones is missing; checked studies link under half to unresolved V genes, and the rest is unexplained. Across this sample there are more than 45,000 clones, with around 94% seen only once. The ten largest make up approximately 2.5% of the sample. Sequencing used PBMCs. Every receptor here comes from a man younger than 35 in good health and CMV-seronegative.

This chain uses TRBV6-5 with TRBJ2-3, with unresolved D. CDR3 size: 11 residues. V lost 6 bases, J lost 6 bases, and 7 bases lay in between. Germline CDR1 reads MNHEY; CDR2 reads SVGAGI. The CDR3 spells CASRAADTQYF. The CDR3 region has the DNA TGTGCCAGCAGGGCGGCGGATACGCAGTATTTT.

J is TRBJ1-2 and V is TRBV19; D not resolved. From germline, CDR1 is LNHDA and CDR2 SQIVND (reference sequence). The CDR3 is made up of 12 amino acids. Trimming removed 7 bases from V and 8 bases from J, with 14 bases in between. For the CDR3, the DNA is TGTGCCAGTACCCAACCGCCCCGGGGCTACACCTTC. Protein sequence: CASTQPPRGYTF.

The V and J genes are TRBV7-2 and TRBJ2-5; 13 bases map to TRBD2. The CDR3 runs 15 residues. Germline CDR1 SGHTA, CDR2 FQGNSA. Trimming at V came to 4 bases and at J to 5 bases, leaving 4 bases not matched to a gene. DNA of the CDR3: TGTGCCAGCAGCTCAGGACTAGCGGGAGTCGAGACCCAGTACTTC. This codes for CASSSGLAGVETQYF.

Only a few counts were recorded for this clone. The rearrangement joins TRBV6-4 to TRBJ2-1; 13 bases align to TRBD2. With V trimmed by 2 bases and J by 5 bases, 0 bases remained unmatched. CDR3 length: 15 amino acids. CDR1 and CDR2 (germline): MRHNA, SNTAGT. CDR3 in amino acids: CASSDGTSGNNEQFF. In nucleotides, the CDR3 is TGTGCCAGCAGTGACGGGACTAGCGGGAACAATGAGCAGTTCTTC.

V gene TRBV7-9 combines with J gene TRBJ1-2; TRBD1 matches 9 bases. CDR3 length: 12 residues. V dropped 4 bases and J dropped 10; count of bases not matched to a gene: 4. The V gene's germline CDR1 is SEHNR and CDR2 FQNEAQ (reference sequence). The CDR3 region has the DNA TGTGCCAGCAGCTGGACAGGGGATGACTACACCTTC. This encodes CASSWTGDDYTF.

CDR3 protein: CASSLLSRDRGSHTEAFF. CDR3 DNA: TGTGCCAGCAGCCTCCTTTCGAGGGACAGGGGTTCGCACACTGAAGCTTTCTTT. This rearrangement joins TRBV14 to TRBJ1-1, with 10 bases lining up with TRBD1. Losses at the gene ends were 4 bases for V and 3 bases for J; bases not matched to a gene: 14. CDR3 length: 18 amino acids. CDR1 is SGHDN and CDR2 is FVKESK in the germline V gene.

The rearrangement joins TRBV10-3 to TRBJ2-7; TRBD2 aligns across 8 bases. Germline CDR1 reads ENHRY; CDR2 reads SYGVKD. Trimming cost V 5 bases and J 0 bases; bases outside gene matches: 6. The CDR3 runs 15 residues. The CDR3 DNA sequence: TGTGCCATCAGTCTAGCGGGTGGGAGCTCCTACGAGCAGTACTTC. This codes for CAISLAGGSSYEQYF.

The sample holds a few counts of this clone. The CDR3 protein is CASTTYYTGELFF. CDR3 coding DNA: TGTGCCAGTACGACTTACTACACCGGGGAGCTGTTTTTT. The genes are TRBV19 and TRBJ2-2, with D unresolved. The length of the CDR3 is 13 residues. Trimming stripped 7 bases from V and 3 bases from J, with 9 bases between. The germline CDR1 and CDR2 sequences are LNHDA and SQIVND (reference sequence).

V and J are TRBV6-5 and TRBJ1-5; a possible D gene is TRBD1 (6 bases). Looked up from germline, CDR1 is MNHEY and CDR2 is SVGAGI. V gave up 6 bases and J gave up 2 bases, with 11 bases separating them. The CDR3 is 14 residues long. The CDR3 bases are TGTGCCAGCAGGCCCCGACAGGGCAATCAGCCCCAGCATTTT. Protein: CASRPRQGNQPQHF.

J is TRBJ1-2 and V is TRBV10-3; D gene uncertain. Germline CDR1 and CDR2: ENHRY and SYGVKD. The V end was cut by 8 bases, the J end by 8 bases, with 12 bases between. The CDR3 loop spans 11 amino acids. CDR3 region: CAIREREGYTF. CDR3 bases: TGTGCCATCCGGGAACGAGAGGGCTACACCTTC.

This chain joins TRBV11-1 and TRBJ2-3, with D possibly matching TRBD1 (6 bases). The CDR3 covers 16 residues. Germline loops: CDR1 SGHAT, CDR2 FQDESV (reference sequence). V gave up 5 bases and J gave up 2 bases, with 17 bases separating them. The CDR3 DNA is TGTGCCAGCAGCCCACGAAGGATGGGGGCCACAGATACGCAGTATTTT. The encoded protein is CASSPRRMGATDTQYF.

The chain couples TRBV7-3 to TRBJ2-1; 13 nucleotides agree with TRBD2. The CDR3 is made up of 15 amino acids. CDR1 and CDR2 from the germline V gene are SGHTA and FQGTGA. The junction had 5 bases not matched to a gene; V was cut back by 4 bases and J by 8 bases. The CDR3 DNA is TGTGCCAGCAGCTATGGACTAGCGGGAGCGGATGAGCAGTTCTTC. This translates into CASSYGLAGADEQFF.

This sequence joins TRBV30 and TRBJ2-7, with 8 bases identical to TRBD2. The CDR3 loop spans 13 amino acids. The V and J ends lost 3 bases and 6 bases, in that order; junction bases with no gene match: 7. Looked up from germline, CDR1 is GTSNPN and CDR2 is SVGIG (reference sequence). Here the CDR3 reads CAWSLSGSLEQYF. DNA of the CDR3: TGTGCCTGGAGCCTAAGCGGGAGTCTCGAGCAGTACTTC.

The chain joins TRBV10-1 to TRBJ2-2; D might be TRBD2 (6 bases). Germline V lookup: CDR1 WNHNN, CDR2 SYGVQD (reference sequence). Trimming took 4 bases from V and 6 from J, leaving 15 bases between them. The CDR3 is 15 amino acids. The CDR3: CASSGPPGVPGELFF. For the CDR3, the DNA is TGCGCCAGCAGTGGTCCTCCGGGAGTACCCGGGGAGCTGTTTTTT.

Comment on this clone: One end of the junction varies from germline; a read error may be responsible. The chain employs TRBV19 and TRBJ2-3, with 9 bases fitting TRBD2. The CDR3 length is 14 residues. Germline CDR1 and CDR2: LNHDA and SQIVND (reference sequence). The CDR3 DNA sequence: TGTGCCAGTAGTATGAAACAAGCGGGACTAGCTCCACATTTT. This codes for CASSMKQAGLAPHF.

This chain joins TRBV2 and TRBJ1-2; D gene uncertain. V was shortened by 2 bases and J by 6 bases, with 16 bases between the two germline ends. This CDR3 is 15 amino acids long. Germline V gene data show CDR1 as SNHLY and CDR2 as FYNNEI. CDR3 in DNA: TGTGCCAGCAGTGAACCCGACACCCCAGTCCATGGCTACACCTTC. Its translation: CASSEPDTPVHGYTF.

This clone was recorded once. The V gene is TRBV28, the J gene TRBJ2-3; TRBD2 matches 7 bases. The V gene end was trimmed by 6 bases and the J gene end by 0 bases; junction bases not matched to a gene: 12. The CDR3 is 17 residues long. The germline V gene has CDR1 MDHEN and CDR2 SYDVKM. CDR3 coding DNA: TGTGCCAGCAGCCCCCCCGCGGGCGGGAGAAGCACAGATACGCAGTATTTT. Translated, it gives CASSPPAGGRSTDTQYF. Full variable domain (remainder filled in from reference TRBV28 and TRBJ2-3): DVKVTQSSRYLVKRTGEKVFLECVQDMDHENMFWYRQDPGLGLRLIYFSYDVKMKEKGDIPEGYSVSREKKERFSLILESASTNQTSMYLCASSPPAGGRSTDTQYFGPGTRLTVL.

V usage is TRBV27 and J usage is TRBJ2-7; perhaps TRBD2 as D (7 bases). V lost 5 bases to trimming and J lost 5 bases, with 22 bases between them. Germline CDR1 is MNHEY and CDR2 is SMNVEV (reference sequence). This CDR3 spans 16 amino acids. The CDR3, as DNA: TGTGCCAGCAGTCTCAGGGGCGGGAGCATTCTGGACGAGCAGTACTTC. Its protein product is CASSLRGGSILDEQYF.

The chain couples TRBV5-6 to TRBJ2-7, with 7 bases aligning to TRBD2. Germline CDR1 SGHDT, CDR2 YYEEEE. The CDR3 is 15 residues long. The trim removed 4 bases at V and 0 bases at J, leaving 7 bases unmatched. CDR3 sequence: CASSTTSVLSYEQYF. CDR3 DNA sequence: TGTGCCAGCAGCACAACTAGCGTACTCTCCTACGAGCAGTACTTC.

The chain employs TRBV2 and TRBJ2-7; TRBD2 matches 7 bases. The CDR3 contains 16 residues. The germline gives CDR1 SNHLY, CDR2 FYNNEI. After removal of 7 bases from V and 4 bases from J, the junction contained 16 bases not matched to a gene. The DNA of the CDR3 is TGTGCCAGCACCACTGGGAGGGATCCGCCTTTTTACGAGCAGTACTTC. It yields the protein CASTTGRDPPFYEQYF.